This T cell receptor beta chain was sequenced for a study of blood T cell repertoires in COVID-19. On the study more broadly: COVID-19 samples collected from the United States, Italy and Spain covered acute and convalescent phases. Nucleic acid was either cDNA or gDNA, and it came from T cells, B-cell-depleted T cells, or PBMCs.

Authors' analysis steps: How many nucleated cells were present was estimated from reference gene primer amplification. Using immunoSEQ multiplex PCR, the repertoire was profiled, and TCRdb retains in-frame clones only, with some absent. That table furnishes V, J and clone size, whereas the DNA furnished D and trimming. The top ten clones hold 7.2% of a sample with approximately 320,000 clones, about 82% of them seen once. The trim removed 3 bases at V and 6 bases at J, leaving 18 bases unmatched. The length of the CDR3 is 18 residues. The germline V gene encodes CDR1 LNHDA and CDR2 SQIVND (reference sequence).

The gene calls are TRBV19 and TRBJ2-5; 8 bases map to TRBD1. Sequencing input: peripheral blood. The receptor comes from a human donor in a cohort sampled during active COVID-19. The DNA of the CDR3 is TGTGCCAGTAGTATGATTGCCAGGGGGCGATCAACTTTCAAGACCCAGTACTTC. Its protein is CASSMIARGRSTFKTQYF.